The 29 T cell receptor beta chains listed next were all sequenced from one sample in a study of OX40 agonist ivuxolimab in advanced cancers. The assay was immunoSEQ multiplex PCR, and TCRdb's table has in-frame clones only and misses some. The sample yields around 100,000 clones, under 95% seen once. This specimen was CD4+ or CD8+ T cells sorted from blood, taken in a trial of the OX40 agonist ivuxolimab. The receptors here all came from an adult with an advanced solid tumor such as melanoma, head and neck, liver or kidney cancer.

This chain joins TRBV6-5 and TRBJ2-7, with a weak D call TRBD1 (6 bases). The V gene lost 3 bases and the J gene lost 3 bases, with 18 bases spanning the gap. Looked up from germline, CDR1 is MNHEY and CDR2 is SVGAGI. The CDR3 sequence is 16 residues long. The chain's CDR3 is CASSYTPSGVIYEQYF. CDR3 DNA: TGTGCCAGCAGTTATACCCCCTCAGGGGTTATCTACGAGCAGTACTTC.

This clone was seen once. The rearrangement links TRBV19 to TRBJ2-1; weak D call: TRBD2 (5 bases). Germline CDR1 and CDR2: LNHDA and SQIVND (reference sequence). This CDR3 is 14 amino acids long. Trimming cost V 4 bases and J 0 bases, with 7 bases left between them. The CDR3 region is CASSTRVSYNEQFF. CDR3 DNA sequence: TGTGCCAGTAGTACGCGGGTCTCCTACAATGAGCAGTTCTTC.

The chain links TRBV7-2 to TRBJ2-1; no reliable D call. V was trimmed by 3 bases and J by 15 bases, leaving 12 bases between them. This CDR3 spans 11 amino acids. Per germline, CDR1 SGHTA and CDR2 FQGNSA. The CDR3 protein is CASSLLESMFF. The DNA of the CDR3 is TGTGCCAGCAGCTTGCTCGAGAGCATGTTCTTC.

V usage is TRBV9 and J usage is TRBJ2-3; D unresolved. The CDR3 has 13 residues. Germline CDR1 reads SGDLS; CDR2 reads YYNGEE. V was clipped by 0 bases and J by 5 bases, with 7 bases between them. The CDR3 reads CASSVALGDTQYF. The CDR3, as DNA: TGTGCCAGCAGCGTAGCCCTCGGAGATACGCAGTATTTT. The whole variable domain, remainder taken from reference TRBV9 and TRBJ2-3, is DSGVTQTPKHLITATGQRVTLRCSPRSGDLSVYWYQQSLDQGLQFLIQYYNGEERAKGNILERFSAQQFPDLHSELNLSSLELGDSALYFCASSVALGDTQYFGPGTRLTVL.

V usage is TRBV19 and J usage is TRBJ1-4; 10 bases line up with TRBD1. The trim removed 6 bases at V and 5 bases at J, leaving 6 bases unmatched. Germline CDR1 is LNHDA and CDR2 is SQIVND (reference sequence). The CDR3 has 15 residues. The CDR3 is CASRLDRGKNEKLFF. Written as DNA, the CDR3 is TGTGCCAGTAGGCTGGACAGGGGGAAAAATGAAAAACTGTTTTTT.

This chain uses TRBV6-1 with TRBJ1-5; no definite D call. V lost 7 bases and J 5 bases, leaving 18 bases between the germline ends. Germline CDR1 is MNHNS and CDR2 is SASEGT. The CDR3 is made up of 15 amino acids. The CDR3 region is CASIPLPPWDQPQHF. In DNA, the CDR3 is TGTGCCAGCATTCCCCTGCCTCCGTGGGATCAGCCCCAGCATTTT.

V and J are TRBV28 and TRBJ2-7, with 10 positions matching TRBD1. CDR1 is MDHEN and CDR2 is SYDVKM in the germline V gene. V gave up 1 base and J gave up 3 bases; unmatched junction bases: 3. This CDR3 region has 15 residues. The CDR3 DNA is TGTGCCAGCAGTTTATTCCGGGACAGGGGCTACGAGCAGTACTTC. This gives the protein CASSLFRDRGYEQYF.

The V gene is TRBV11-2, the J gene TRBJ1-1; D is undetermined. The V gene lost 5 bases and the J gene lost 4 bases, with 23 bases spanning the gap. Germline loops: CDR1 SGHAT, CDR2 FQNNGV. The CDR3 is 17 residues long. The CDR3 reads CASSLFGPRRRTTEAFF. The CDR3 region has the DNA TGTGCCAGCAGCCTATTCGGTCCGAGGCGGAGGACCACTGAAGCTTTCTTT.

This chain's CDR3 is CASSRGKANEKLFF. In DNA form, the CDR3 reads TGTGCCAGCAGTCGCGGGAAAGCTAATGAAAAACTGTTTTTT. The chain couples TRBV6-5 to TRBJ1-4, with no clear D. Germline CDR1 MNHEY, CDR2 SVGAGI. The CDR3 length is 14 residues. V was cut by 5 bases and J by 3 bases, with 10 bases left in between.

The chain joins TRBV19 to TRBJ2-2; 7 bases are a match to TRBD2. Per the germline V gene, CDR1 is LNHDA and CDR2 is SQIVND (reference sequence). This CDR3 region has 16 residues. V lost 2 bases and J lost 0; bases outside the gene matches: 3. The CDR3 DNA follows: TGTGCCAGTAGTATACGGGAGGATCCGAACACCGGGGAGCTGTTTTTT. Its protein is CASSIREDPNTGELFF.

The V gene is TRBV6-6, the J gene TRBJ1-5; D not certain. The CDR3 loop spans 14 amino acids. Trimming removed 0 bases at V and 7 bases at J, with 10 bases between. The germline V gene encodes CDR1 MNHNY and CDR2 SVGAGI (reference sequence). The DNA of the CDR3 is TGTGCCAGCAGTTACTCGATCCGTGGGCAGCCCCAGCATTTT. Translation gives CASSYSIRGQPQHF.

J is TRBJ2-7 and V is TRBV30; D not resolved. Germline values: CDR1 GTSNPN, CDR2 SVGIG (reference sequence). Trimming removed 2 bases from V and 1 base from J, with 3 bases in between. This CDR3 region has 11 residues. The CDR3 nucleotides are TGTGCCTGGAGTCTTTCCTACGAGCAGTACTTC. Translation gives CAWSLSYEQYF.

The CDR3 spells CASTSGGSSYNEQFF. In DNA, the CDR3 is TGTGCCAGCACTTCTGGGGGGAGCTCCTACAATGAGCAGTTCTTC. The chain employs TRBV28 and TRBJ2-1; D possibly corresponds to TRBD2 (6 bases). With 7 bases removed from V and 0 bases from J, the gap between germline ends came to 13 bases. Germline CDR1 reads MDHEN; CDR2 reads SYDVKM. This CDR3 has 15 residues.

For the CDR3, the DNA is TGTGCCAGCAGCATAAAGACAGGGAAATTATCCACTGAAGCTTTCTTT. This gives the protein CASSIKTGKLSTEAFF. The chain carries TRBV7-8 and TRBJ1-1, with TRBD1 matching 7 bases. This CDR3 contains 16 residues. The ends lost 5 bases at V and 4 bases at J; junction bases unmatched: 13. Looked up from germline, CDR1 is SGHVS and CDR2 is FQNEAQ.

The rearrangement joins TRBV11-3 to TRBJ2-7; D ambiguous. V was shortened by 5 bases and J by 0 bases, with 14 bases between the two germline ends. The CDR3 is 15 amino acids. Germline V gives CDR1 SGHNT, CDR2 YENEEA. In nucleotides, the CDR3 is TGTGCCAGCAGCCAACCCCGGATTAGCTCCTACGAGCAGTACTTC. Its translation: CASSQPRISSYEQYF.

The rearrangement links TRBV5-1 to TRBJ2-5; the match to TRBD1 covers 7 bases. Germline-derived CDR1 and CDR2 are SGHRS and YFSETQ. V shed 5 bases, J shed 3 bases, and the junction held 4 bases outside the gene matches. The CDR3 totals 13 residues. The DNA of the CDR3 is TGCGCCAGCAGTTCCGGGACAGAAGAGACCCAGTACTTC. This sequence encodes CASSSGTEETQYF.

CDR3 bases: TGTGCCAGCAGCCTAAGCCCTAGCGGTAGCACAGATACGCAGTATTTT. Translating gives CASSLSPSGSTDTQYF. This chain connects TRBV5-6 to TRBJ2-3; TRBD2 agrees at 7 bases. V trimming: 4 bases; J trimming: 0 bases; junction bases outside the gene matches: 8. This CDR3 region has 16 residues. Germline CDR1 reads SGHDT; CDR2 reads YYEEEE.

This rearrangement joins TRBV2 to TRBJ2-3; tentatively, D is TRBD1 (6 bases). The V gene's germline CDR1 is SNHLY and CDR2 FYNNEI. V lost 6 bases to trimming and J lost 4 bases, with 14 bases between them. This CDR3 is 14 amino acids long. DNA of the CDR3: TGTGCCAGCAGAGCGGCCACAGGGTCAGATACGCAGTATTTT. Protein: CASRAATGSDTQYF.

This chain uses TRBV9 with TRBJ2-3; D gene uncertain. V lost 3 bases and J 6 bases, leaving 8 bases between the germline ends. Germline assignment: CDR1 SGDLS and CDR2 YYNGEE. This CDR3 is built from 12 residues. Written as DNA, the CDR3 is TGTGCCAGCAGCGGCGTAGAGGATACGCAGTATTTT. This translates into CASSGVEDTQYF. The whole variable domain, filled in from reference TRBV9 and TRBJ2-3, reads DSGVTQTPKHLITATGQRVTLRCSPRSGDLSVYWYQQSLDQGLQFLIQYYNGEERAKGNILERFSAQQFPDLHSELNLSSLELGDSALYFCASSGVEDTQYFGPGTRLTVL.

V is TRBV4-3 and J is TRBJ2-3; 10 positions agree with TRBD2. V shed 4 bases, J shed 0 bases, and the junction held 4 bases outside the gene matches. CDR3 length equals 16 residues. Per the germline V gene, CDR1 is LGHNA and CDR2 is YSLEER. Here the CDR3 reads CASSRRTSGSTDTQYF. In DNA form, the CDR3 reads TGCGCCAGCAGCCGACGGACTAGCGGCAGCACAGATACGCAGTATTTT.

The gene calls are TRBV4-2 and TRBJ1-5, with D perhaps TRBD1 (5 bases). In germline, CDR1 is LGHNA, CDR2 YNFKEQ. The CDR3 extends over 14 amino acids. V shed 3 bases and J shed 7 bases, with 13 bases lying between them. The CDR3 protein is CASSQGHDEQPQHF. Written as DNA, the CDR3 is TGTGCCAGCAGCCAGGGGCACGACGAACAGCCCCAGCATTTT.

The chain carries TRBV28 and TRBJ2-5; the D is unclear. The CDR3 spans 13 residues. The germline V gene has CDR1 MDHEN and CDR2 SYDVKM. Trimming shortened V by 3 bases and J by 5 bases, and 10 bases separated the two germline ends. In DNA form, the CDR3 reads TGTGCCAGCAGTTTGGTCGTCCGGGAGACCCAGTACTTC. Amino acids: CASSLVVRETQYF.

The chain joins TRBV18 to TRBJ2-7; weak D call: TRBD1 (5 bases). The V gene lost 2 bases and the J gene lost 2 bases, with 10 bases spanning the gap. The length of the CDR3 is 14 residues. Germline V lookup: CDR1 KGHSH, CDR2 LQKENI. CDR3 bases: TGTGCCAGCTCACCAATCGACAGCACCTACGAGCAGTACTTC. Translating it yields CASSPIDSTYEQYF.

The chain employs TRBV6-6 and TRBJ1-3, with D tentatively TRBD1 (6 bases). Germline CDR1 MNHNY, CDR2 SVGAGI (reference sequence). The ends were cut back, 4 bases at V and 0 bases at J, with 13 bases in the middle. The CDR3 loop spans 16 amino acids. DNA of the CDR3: TGTGCCAGCAGTTTTAACAGGGCCCACTCTGGAAACACCATATATTTT. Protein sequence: CASSFNRAHSGNTIYF.

CDR3 residues: CASSVVPTGGTNYGYTF. The CDR3 DNA follows: TGTGCCAGCAGCGTAGTTCCCACCGGGGGAACTAACTATGGCTACACCTTC. The genes are TRBV9 and TRBJ1-2; tentatively, D is TRBD1 (5 bases). This CDR3 is 17 amino acids long. Germline CDR1 is SGDLS and CDR2 is YYNGEE. Trimming pared 0 bases from V and 0 bases from J, leaving 15 bases between.

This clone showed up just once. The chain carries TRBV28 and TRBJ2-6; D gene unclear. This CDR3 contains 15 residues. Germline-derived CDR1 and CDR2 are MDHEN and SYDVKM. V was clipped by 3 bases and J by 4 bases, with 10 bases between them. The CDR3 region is CASSLKGSGANVLTF. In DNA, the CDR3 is TGTGCCAGCAGTTTGAAGGGTTCGGGGGCCAACGTCCTGACTTTC. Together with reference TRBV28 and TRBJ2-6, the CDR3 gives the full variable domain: DVKVTQSSRYLVKRTGEKVFLECVQDMDHENMFWYRQDPGLGLRLIYFSYDVKMKEKGDIPEGYSVSREKKERFSLILESASTNQTSMYLCASSLKGSGANVLTFGAGSRLTVL.

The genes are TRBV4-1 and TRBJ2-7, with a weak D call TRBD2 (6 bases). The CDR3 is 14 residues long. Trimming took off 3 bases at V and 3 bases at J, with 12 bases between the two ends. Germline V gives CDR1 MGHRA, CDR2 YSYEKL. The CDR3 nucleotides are TGCGCCAGCAGCCAGCGGGGAGAGTTCTACGAGCAGTACTTC. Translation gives CASSQRGEFYEQYF.

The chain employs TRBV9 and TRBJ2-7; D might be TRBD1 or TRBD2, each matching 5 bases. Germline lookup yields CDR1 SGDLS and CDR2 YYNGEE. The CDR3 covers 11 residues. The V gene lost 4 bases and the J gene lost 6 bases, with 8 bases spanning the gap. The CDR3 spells CASSRGAEQYF. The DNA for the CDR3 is TGTGCCAGCAGCCGAGGGGCCGAGCAGTACTTC. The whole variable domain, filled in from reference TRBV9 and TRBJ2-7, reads DSGVTQTPKHLITATGQRVTLRCSPRSGDLSVYWYQQSLDQGLQFLIQYYNGEERAKGNILERFSAQQFPDLHSELNLSSLELGDSALYFCASSRGAEQYFGPGTRLTVT.

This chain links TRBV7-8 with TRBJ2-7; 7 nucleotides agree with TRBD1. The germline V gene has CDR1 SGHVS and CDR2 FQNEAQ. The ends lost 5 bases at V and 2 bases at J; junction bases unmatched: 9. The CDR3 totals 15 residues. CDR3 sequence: CASSTTGGQAYEQYF. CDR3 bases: TGTGCCAGCAGCACAACGGGCGGACAGGCCTACGAGCAGTACTTC. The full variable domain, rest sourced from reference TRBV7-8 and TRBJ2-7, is GAGVSQSPRYKVAKRGQDVALRCDPISGHVSLFWYQQALGQGPEFLTYFQNEAQLDKSGLPSDRFFAERPEGSVSTLKIQRTQQEDSAVYLCASSTTGGQAYEQYFGPGTRLTVT.